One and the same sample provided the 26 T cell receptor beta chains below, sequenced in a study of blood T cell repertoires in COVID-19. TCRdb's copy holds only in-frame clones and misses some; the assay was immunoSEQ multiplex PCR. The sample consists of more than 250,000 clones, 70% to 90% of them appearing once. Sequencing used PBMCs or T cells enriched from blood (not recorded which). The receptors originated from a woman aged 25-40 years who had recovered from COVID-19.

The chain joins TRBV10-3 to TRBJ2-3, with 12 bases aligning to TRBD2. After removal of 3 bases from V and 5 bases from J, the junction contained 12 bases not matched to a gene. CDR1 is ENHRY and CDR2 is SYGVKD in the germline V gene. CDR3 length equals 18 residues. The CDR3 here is CAISDPKETSGGLDTQYF. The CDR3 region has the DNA TGTGCCATCAGTGACCCGAAGGAGACTAGCGGGGGTTTAGATACGCAGTATTTT.

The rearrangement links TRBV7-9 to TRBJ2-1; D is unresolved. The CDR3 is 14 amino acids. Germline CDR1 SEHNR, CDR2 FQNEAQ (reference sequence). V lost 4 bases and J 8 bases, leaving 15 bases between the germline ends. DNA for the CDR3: TGTGCCAGCAGCTCCCGATCCGGAGACGATGAGCAGTTCTTC. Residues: CASSSRSGDDEQFF.

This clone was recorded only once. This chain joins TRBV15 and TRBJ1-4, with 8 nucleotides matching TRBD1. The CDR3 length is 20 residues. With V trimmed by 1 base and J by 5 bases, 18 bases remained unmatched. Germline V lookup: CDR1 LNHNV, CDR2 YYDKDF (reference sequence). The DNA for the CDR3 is TGTGCCACCAGCAGAGTCGTGGACAGGGCGACAGGCTTAATAAATGAAAAACTGTTTTTT. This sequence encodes CATSRVVDRATGLINEKLFF.

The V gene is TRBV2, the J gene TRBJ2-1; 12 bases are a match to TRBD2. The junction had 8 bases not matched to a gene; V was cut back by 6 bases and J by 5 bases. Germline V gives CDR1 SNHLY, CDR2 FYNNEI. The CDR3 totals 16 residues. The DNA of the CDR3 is TGTGCCAGCAGCCTGATACTAGCGGGGGGTGACAATGAGCAGTTCTTC. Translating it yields CASSLILAGGDNEQFF. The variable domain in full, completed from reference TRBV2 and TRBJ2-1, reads EPEVTQTPSHQVTQMGQEVILRCVPISNHLYFYWYRQILGQKVEFLVSFYNNEISEKSEIFDDQFSVERPDGSNFTLKIRSTKLEDSAMYFCASSLILAGGDNEQFFGPGTRLTVL.

Here the CDR3 DNA reads TGTGCCAGCAGCCAAGAGTGGGCAAATCAGCCCCAGCATTTT. This encodes CASSQEWANQPQHF. The V gene is TRBV4-2, the J gene TRBJ1-5, with D uncertain. The germline gives CDR1 LGHNA, CDR2 YNFKEQ. This CDR3 is 14 amino acids long. Trimming cost V 0 bases and J 4 bases, with 7 bases left between them.

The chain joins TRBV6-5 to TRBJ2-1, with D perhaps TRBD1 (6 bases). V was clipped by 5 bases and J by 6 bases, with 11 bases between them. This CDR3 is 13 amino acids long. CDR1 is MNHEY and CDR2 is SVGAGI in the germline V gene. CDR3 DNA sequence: TGTGCCAGCAGTCAAACAGGGTTCAATGAGCAGTTCTTC. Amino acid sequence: CASSQTGFNEQFF.

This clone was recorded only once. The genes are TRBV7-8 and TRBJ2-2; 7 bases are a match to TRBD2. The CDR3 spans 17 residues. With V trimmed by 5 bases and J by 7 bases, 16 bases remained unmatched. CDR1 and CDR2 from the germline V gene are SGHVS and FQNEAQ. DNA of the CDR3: TGTGCCAGCAGCGCGCCTCGGGACGGCGGCGGGGGCGGGGAGCTGTTTTTT. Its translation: CASSAPRDGGGGGELFF.

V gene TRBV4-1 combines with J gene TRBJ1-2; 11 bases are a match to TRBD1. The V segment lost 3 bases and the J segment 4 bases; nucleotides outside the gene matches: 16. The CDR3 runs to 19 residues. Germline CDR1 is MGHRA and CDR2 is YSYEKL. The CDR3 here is CASSHAAGQGASLSYGYTF. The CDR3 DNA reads TGCGCCAGCAGCCATGCAGCCGGACAGGGGGCTTCTTTAAGCTATGGCTACACCTTC.

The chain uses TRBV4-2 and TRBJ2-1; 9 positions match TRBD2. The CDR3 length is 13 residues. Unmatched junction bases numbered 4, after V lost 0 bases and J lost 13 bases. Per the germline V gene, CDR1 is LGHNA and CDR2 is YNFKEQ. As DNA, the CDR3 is TGTGCCAGCAGCCAAGATTTAGCGGGGGAACAGTTCTTC. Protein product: CASSQDLAGEQFF.

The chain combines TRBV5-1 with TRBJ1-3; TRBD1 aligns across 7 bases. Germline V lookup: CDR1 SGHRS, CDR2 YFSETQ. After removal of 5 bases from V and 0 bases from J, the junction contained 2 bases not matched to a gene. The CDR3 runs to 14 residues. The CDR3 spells CASSPGGSGNTIYF. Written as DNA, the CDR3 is TGCGCCAGCAGTCCAGGGGGCTCTGGAAACACCATATATTTT.

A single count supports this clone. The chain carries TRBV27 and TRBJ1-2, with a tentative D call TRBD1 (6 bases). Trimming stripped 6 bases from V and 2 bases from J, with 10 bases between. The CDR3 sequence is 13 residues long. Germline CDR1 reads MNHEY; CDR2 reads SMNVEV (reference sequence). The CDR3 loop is CASSRTVNYGYTF. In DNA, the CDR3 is TGTGCCAGCAGCCGGACAGTAAACTATGGCTACACCTTC.

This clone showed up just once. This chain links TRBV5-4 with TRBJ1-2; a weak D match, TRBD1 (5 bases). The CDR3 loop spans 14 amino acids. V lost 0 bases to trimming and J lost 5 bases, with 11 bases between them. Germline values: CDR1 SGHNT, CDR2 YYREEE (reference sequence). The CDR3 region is CASSLEREGYGYTF. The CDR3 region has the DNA TGTGCCAGCAGCTTGGAAAGGGAGGGGTATGGCTACACCTTC.

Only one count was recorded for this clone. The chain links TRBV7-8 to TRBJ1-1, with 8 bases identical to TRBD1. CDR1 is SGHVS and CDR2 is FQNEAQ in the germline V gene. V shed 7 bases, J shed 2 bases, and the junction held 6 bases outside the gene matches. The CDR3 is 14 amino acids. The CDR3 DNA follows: TGTGCCAGCACCCCAGGACAGGGAAACACTGAAGCTTTCTTT. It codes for CASTPGQGNTEAFF.

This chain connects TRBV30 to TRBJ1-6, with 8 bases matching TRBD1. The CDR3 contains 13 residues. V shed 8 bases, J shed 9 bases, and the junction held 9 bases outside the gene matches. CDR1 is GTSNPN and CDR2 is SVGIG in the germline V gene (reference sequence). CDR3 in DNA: TGTGCCAGCCTCGACAGGGGTGGTTCACCCCTCCACTTT. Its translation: CASLDRGGSPLHF. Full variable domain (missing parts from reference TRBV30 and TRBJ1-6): SQTIHQWPATLVQPVGSPLSLECTVEGTSNPNLYWYRQAAGRGLQLLFYSVGIGQISSEVPQNLSASRPQDRQFILSSKKLLLSDSGFYLCASLDRGGSPLHFGNGTRLTVT.

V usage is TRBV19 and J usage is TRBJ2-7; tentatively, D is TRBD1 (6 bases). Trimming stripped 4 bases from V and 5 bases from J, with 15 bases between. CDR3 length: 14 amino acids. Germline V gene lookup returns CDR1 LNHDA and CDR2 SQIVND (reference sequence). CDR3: CASSTGQIRNEQYF. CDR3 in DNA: TGTGCCAGTAGTACAGGACAGATACGTAACGAGCAGTACTTC.

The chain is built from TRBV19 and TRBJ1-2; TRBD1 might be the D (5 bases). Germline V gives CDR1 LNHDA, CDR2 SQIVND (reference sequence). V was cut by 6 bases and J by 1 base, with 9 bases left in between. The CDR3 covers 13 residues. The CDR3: CASSPQGNYGYTF. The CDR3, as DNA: TGTGCCAGTAGCCCCCAGGGTAACTATGGCTACACCTTC. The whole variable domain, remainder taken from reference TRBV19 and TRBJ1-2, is DGGITQSPKYLFRKEGQNVTLSCEQNLNHDAMYWYRQDPGQGLRLIYYSQIVNDFQKGDIAEGYSVSREKKESFPLTVTSAQKNPTAFYLCASSPQGNYGYTFGSGTRLTVV.

The DNA of the CDR3 is TGTGCCAGCAGTTTGATCGGTGTACCCCTCCACTTT. Its protein is CASSLIGVPLHF. The chain links TRBV27 to TRBJ1-6; no firm D call. Germline values: CDR1 MNHEY, CDR2 SMNVEV (reference sequence). This CDR3 is 12 amino acids long. Trimming shortened V by 3 bases and J by 12 bases, and 9 bases separated the two germline ends.

For the CDR3, the DNA is TGTGCCAGCAGTCTAGGGACAGCAAATTATGAAAAACTGTTTTTT. Translating it yields CASSLGTANYEKLFF. The V call is TRBV2, the J call TRBJ1-4, with TRBD1 matching 7 bases. The CDR3 sequence is 15 residues long. V lost 5 bases and J lost 6; bases outside the gene matches: 9. Germline lookup yields CDR1 SNHLY and CDR2 FYNNEI. The variable domain in full, completed from reference TRBV2 and TRBJ1-4, reads EPEVTQTPSHQVTQMGQEVILRCVPISNHLYFYWYRQILGQKVEFLVSFYNNEISEKSEIFDDQFSVERPDGSNFTLKIRSTKLEDSAMYFCASSLGTANYEKLFFGSGTQLSVL.

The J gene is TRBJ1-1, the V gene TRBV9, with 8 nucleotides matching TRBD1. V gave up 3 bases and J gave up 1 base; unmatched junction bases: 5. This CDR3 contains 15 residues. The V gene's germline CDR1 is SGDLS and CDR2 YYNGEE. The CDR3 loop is CASSASGTGNTEAFF. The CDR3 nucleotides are TGTGCCAGCAGCGCGTCCGGGACAGGGAACACTGAAGCTTTCTTT.

The CDR3 nucleotides are TGTGCCAGCAGCTTGTACAGCGGGGGCTACAATGAGCAGTTCTTC. It encodes CASSLYSGGYNEQFF. V gene TRBV5-4 combines with J gene TRBJ2-1; TRBD2 matches at 8 bases. The CDR3 is made up of 15 amino acids. The V segment lost 1 base and the J segment 3 bases; nucleotides outside the gene matches: 3. Germline V gene sequence: CDR1 SGHNT, CDR2 YYREEE (reference sequence).

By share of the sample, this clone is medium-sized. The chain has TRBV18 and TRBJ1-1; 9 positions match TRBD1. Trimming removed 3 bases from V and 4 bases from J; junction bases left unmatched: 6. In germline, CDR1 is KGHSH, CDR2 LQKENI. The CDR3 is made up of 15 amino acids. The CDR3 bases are TGTGCCAGCTCACCCGGGACAGGGCAGTTCACTGAAGCTTTCTTT. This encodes CASSPGTGQFTEAFF.

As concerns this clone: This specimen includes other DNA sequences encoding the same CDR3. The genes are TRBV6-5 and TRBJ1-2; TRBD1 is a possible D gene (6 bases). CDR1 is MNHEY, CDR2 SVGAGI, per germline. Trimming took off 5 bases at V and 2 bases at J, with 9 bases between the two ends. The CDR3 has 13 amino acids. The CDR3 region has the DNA TGTGCCAGCAGTCCGGACAGAAACTATGGCTACACCTTC. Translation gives CASSPDRNYGYTF.

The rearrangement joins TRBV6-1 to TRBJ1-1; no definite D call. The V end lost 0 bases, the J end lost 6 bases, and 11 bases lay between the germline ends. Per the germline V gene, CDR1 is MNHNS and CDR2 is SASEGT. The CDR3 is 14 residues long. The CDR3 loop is CASSEAWRYPEAFF. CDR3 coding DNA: TGTGCCAGCAGTGAAGCTTGGAGGTACCCTGAAGCTTTCTTT.

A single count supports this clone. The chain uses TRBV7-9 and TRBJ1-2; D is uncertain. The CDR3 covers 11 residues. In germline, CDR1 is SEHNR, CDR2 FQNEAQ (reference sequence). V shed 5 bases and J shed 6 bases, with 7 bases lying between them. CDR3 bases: TGTGCCAGCAGCGAATCAGATGGCTACACCTTC. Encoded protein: CASSESDGYTF. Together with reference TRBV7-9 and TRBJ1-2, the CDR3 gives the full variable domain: DTGVSQNPRHKITKRGQNVTFRCDPISEHNRLYWYRQTLGQGPEFLTYFQNEAQLEKSRLLSDRFSAERPKGSFSTLEIQRTEQGDSAMYLCASSESDGYTFGSGTRLTVV.

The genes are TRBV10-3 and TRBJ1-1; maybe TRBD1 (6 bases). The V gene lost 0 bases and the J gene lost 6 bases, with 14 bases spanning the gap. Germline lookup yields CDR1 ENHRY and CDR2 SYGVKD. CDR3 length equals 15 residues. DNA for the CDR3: TGTGCCATCAGTGAGTCGGGGTTCGAGGGGGCTGAAGCTTTCTTT. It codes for CAISESGFEGAEAFF.

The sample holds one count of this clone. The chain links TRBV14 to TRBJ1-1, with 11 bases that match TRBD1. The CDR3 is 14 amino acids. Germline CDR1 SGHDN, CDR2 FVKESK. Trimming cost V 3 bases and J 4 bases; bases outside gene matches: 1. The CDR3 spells CASSHGTGGTEAFF. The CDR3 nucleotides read TGTGCCAGCAGCCATGGGACAGGGGGCACTGAAGCTTTCTTT.